This TCR beta chain was retrieved from a study of blood T cell repertoires in COVID-19. The repertoire was sequenced with immunoSEQ multiplex PCR; TCRdb's copy has only in-frame clones and lacks some. This sample carries roughly 380,000 clones, over 75% of them seen once, and the ten largest clones take about 1.6%. Sequenced material: peripheral blood. The receptor was derived from a woman in her forties with COVID-19, enrolled during active disease.

CDR3: CASSIGQGFDNEQFF. In DNA, the CDR3 is TGTGCCAGTAGTATCGGACAGGGGTTCGACAATGAGCAGTTCTTC. This sequence joins TRBV19 and TRBJ2-1, with TRBD1 matching over 9 bases. In germline, CDR1 is LNHDA, CDR2 SQIVND (reference sequence). The CDR3 covers 15 residues. The V segment lost 3 bases and the J segment 5 bases; nucleotides outside the gene matches: 5.